Each of the 20 T cell receptor beta chains below was sequenced from the same sample in a study of CD8+ T cells in alopecia areata. Treatment here: oral pan-JAK inhibitor, 5-10 mg twice daily. In each case, RNA was isolated and then reverse transcribed into cDNA as the sequencing template. Using immunoSEQ multiplex PCR, the repertoire was profiled, and TCRdb retains in-frame clones only, with some absent. The sample lists around 100,000 clones, just over 70% seen once, with about 18% in the top ten. Sequences were derived from CD8+ T cells sorted from blood, sampled at approximately week 44, from a patient treated with tofacitinib. These receptors all come from a human donor with alopecia areata.

This rearrangement joins TRBV14 to TRBJ2-7, with a weak D call TRBD1 (5 bases). Germline CDR1 SGHDN, CDR2 FVKESK. The CDR3 runs to 15 residues. V was cut by 1 base and J by 2 bases, with 12 bases left in between. The CDR3 sequence is CASSQGAGMAYEQYF. The CDR3, as DNA: TGTGCCAGCAGCCAAGGGGCAGGGATGGCCTACGAGCAGTACTTC.

By sample fraction, this clone is medium-sized. The chain carries TRBV19 and TRBJ1-1, with a tentative D call TRBD1 (5 bases). Germline-derived CDR1 and CDR2 are LNHDA and SQIVND (reference sequence). The V end was cut by 4 bases, the J end by 7 bases, with 7 bases between. The CDR3 length is 11 residues. The CDR3, as DNA: TGTGCCAGTAGTACACAGGTTGAAGCTTTCTTT. Its translation: CASSTQVEAFF.

The chain couples TRBV7-9 to TRBJ2-7; 7 nucleotides match TRBD1. The V gene's germline CDR1 is SEHNR and CDR2 FQNEAQ (reference sequence). With V trimmed by 5 bases and J by 0 bases, 10 bases remained unmatched. The CDR3 is 16 residues long. CDR3 region: CASSNTDRADSYEQYF. The CDR3 bases are TGTGCCAGCAGCAACACTGACAGGGCGGACTCCTACGAGCAGTACTTC.

The chain is built from TRBV7-9 and TRBJ2-3; TRBD2 matches 12 bases. With V trimmed by 1 base and J by 1 base, 3 bases remained unmatched. Germline V lookup: CDR1 SEHNR, CDR2 FQNEAQ (reference sequence). CDR3 length equals 17 residues. The CDR3 bases are TGTGCCAGCAGCTTAGATAGGACTAGCGGGGGCACAGATACGCAGTATTTT. The encoded protein is CASSLDRTSGGTDTQYF.

The CDR3 spells CATSSTTGTGNEKLFF. The DNA of the CDR3 is TGTGCCACCAGCAGCACCACCGGGACAGGGAATGAAAAACTGTTTTTT. The rearrangement uses TRBV15 and TRBJ1-4; 9 bases are a match to TRBD1. J gave up 5 bases and V 3 bases, and 7 bases lay outside the gene matches. Looked up from germline, CDR1 is LNHNV and CDR2 is YYDKDF (reference sequence). CDR3 length equals 16 residues.

V is TRBV7-8 and J is TRBJ2-3; 8 bases align to TRBD2. CDR1 is SGHVS, CDR2 FQNEAQ, per germline. The CDR3 is 15 amino acids. The V segment lost 1 base and the J segment 2 bases; nucleotides outside the gene matches: 2. The CDR3 DNA follows: TGTGCCAGCAGCTTAGGGACTAGCCCCACAGATACGCAGTATTTT. Translated, it gives CASSLGTSPTDTQYF. Looking up the rest from reference TRBV7-8 and TRBJ2-3 gives the full variable domain: GAGVSQSPRYKVAKRGQDVALRCDPISGHVSLFWYQQALGQGPEFLTYFQNEAQLDKSGLPSDRFFAERPEGSVSTLKIQRTQQEDSAVYLCASSLGTSPTDTQYFGPGTRLTVL.

This clone was counted a single time. This chain connects TRBV25-1 to TRBJ2-2, with no clear D. Trimming stripped 4 bases from V and 1 base from J, with 16 bases between. Germline V CDR1 and CDR2: MGHDK, SYGVNS. The CDR3 extends over 17 amino acids. CDR3 coding DNA: TGTGCCAGCAGTGGACCGAGTGAGACCGAGAACACCGGGGAGCTGTTTTTT. Its translation is CASSGPSETENTGELFF.

The V gene is TRBV7-8, the J gene TRBJ2-1; possibly TRBD1 for D (5 bases). This CDR3 comprises 15 residues. V was shortened by 2 bases and J by 3 bases, with 11 bases between the two germline ends. Germline V gene lookup returns CDR1 SGHVS and CDR2 FQNEAQ. The CDR3 DNA reads as TGTGCCAGCAGCTTACAGCAGGGATACTACAATGAGCAGTTCTTC. It specifies CASSLQQGYYNEQFF.

The sample holds one count of this clone. The rearrangement uses TRBV11-3 and TRBJ2-7; the D is unclear. Trimming left V 1 base short and J 0 bases short, with 7 bases between. The CDR3 is 14 amino acids. Germline CDR1 and CDR2: SGHNT and YENEEA. In DNA, the CDR3 is TGTGCCAGCAGCTTAGGTGATCGCTCCTACGAGCAGTACTTC. Translation: CASSLGDRSYEQYF.

The V and J genes are TRBV27 and TRBJ1-1, with a weak D call TRBD1 (5 bases). The CDR3 loop spans 12 amino acids. Per germline, CDR1 MNHEY and CDR2 SMNVEV (reference sequence). Trimming shortened V by 1 base and J by 7 bases, and 7 bases separated the two germline ends. CDR3 residues: CASSLYGGEAFF. Here the CDR3 DNA reads TGTGCCAGCAGTTTATATGGGGGTGAAGCTTTCTTT.

This clone was counted between two and nine times. The V call is TRBV19, the J call TRBJ2-1; tentatively, D is TRBD1 (5 bases). V was shortened by 7 bases and J by 1 base, with 11 bases between the two germline ends. This CDR3 is 14 amino acids long. The germline gives CDR1 LNHDA, CDR2 SQIVND (reference sequence). Here the CDR3 reads CASNGAGSYNEQFF. The CDR3 nucleotides read TGTGCCAGTAATGGGGCAGGATCCTACAATGAGCAGTTCTTC. Full variable domain (outside the CDR3, taken from reference TRBV19 and TRBJ2-1): DGGITQSPKYLFRKEGQNVTLSCEQNLNHDAMYWYRQDPGQGLRLIYYSQIVNDFQKGDIAEGYSVSREKKESFPLTVTSAQKNPTAFYLCASNGAGSYNEQFFGPGTRLTVL.

The chain has TRBV30 and TRBJ1-1, with D unresolved. Germline lookup yields CDR1 GTSNPN and CDR2 SVGIG (reference sequence). This CDR3 has 13 residues. V was cut by 4 bases and J by 2 bases, with 11 bases left in between. The DNA of the CDR3 is TGTGCCTGGATGGCGGTTCGTAACACTGAAGCTTTCTTT. Its protein product is CAWMAVRNTEAFF.

The chain has TRBV2 and TRBJ2-7; D not certain. Germline V lookup: CDR1 SNHLY, CDR2 FYNNEI. The CDR3 contains 15 residues. V was trimmed by 4 bases and J by 6 bases, leaving 19 bases between them. CDR3 residues: CASSGKDGYAGEQYF. The CDR3 nucleotides are TGTGCCAGCAGTGGGAAGGACGGTTATGCAGGCGAGCAGTACTTC.

The CDR3 spells CASSYSTGELFF. Written as DNA, the CDR3 is TGTGCCAGCAGTTACTCAACCGGGGAGCTGTTTTTT. The rearrangement links TRBV6-5 to TRBJ2-2; D unclear. The V end lost 0 bases, the J end lost 5 bases, and 1 base lay between the germline ends. The CDR3 is 12 amino acids. Germline loops: CDR1 MNHEY, CDR2 SVGAGI.

This chain connects TRBV4-3 to TRBJ1-2; D call uncertain. CDR1 is LGHNA, CDR2 YSLEER, per germline. Trimming shortened V by 2 bases and J by 2 bases, and 9 bases separated the two germline ends. This CDR3 has 14 amino acids. The CDR3 loop is CASSQSTANYGYTF. In nucleotides, the CDR3 is TGCGCCAGCAGCCAATCGACGGCGAACTATGGCTACACCTTC.

V and J are TRBV11-1 and TRBJ2-7, with 8 nucleotides matching TRBD1. V dropped 0 bases and J dropped 2; count of bases not matched to a gene: 0. CDR3 length equals 14 residues. CDR1 is SGHAT and CDR2 is FQDESV in the germline V gene (reference sequence). CDR3 loop: CASSLATGAYEQYF. For the CDR3, the DNA is TGTGCCAGCAGCTTAGCGACAGGGGCCTACGAGCAGTACTTC.

The CDR3 DNA follows: TGCGCCAGCAGCTCACCTTCCCGGACGAGGAACACTGAAGCTTTCTTT. Translation gives CASSSPSRTRNTEAFF. V is TRBV5-1 and J is TRBJ1-1, with no clear D. V lost 3 bases to trimming and J lost 1 base, with 16 bases between them. The germline V gene has CDR1 SGHRS and CDR2 YFSETQ. The CDR3 is 16 amino acids.

This clone was seen just once. The chain combines TRBV12-5 with TRBJ1-1, with a weak D call TRBD1 (5 bases). The V end was cut by 0 bases, the J end by 1 base, with 12 bases between. The germline V gene encodes CDR1 LGHNT and CDR2 FRNRAP. The CDR3 extends over 16 amino acids. CDR3 sequence: CASGLVRDGPNTEAFF. In DNA form, the CDR3 reads TGTGCTAGTGGTTTGGTACGGGACGGTCCGAACACTGAAGCTTTCTTT. Using reference TRBV12-5 and TRBJ1-1 for the parts outside the CDR3, the full variable domain is DARVTQTPRHKVTEMGQEVTMRCQPILGHNTVFWYRQTMMQGLELLAYFRNRAPLDDSGMPKDRFSAEMPDATLATLKIQPSEPRDSAVYFCASGLVRDGPNTEAFFGQGTRLTVV.

J is TRBJ1-1 and V is TRBV6-5, with unresolved D. V lost 5 bases to trimming and J lost 2 bases, with 15 bases between them. The germline gives CDR1 MNHEY, CDR2 SVGAGI. The CDR3 length is 15 residues. The CDR3 sequence is CASSINHRTNTEAFF. The CDR3 coding sequence is TGTGCCAGCAGTATAAATCACAGAACTAACACTGAAGCTTTCTTT.

In this sample, this clone turned up a few times. The chain employs TRBV5-1 and TRBJ2-1; D not resolved. CDR1 SGHRS and CDR2 YFSETQ come from the germline V gene. The CDR3 loop spans 13 amino acids. V was shortened by 3 bases and J by 5 bases, with 9 bases between the two germline ends. DNA for the CDR3: TGCGCCAGCAGCTACCTACCCGACAATGAGCAGTTCTTC. Protein sequence: CASSYLPDNEQFF.